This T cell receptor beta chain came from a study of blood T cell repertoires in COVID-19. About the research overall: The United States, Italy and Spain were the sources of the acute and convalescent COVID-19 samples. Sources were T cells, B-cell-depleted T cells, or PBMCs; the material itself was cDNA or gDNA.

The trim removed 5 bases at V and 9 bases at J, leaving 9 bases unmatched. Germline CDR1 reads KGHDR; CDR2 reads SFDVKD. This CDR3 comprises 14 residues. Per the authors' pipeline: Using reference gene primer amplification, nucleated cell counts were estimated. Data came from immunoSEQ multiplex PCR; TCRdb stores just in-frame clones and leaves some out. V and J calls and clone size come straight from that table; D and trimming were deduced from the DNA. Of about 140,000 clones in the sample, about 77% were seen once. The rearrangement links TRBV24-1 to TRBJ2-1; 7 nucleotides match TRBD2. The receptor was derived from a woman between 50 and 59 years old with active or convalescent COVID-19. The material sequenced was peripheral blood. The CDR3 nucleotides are TGTGCCACCAGTGTCGGCGGGAGCCTAAGTGAGCAGTTCTTC. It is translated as CATSVGGSLSEQFF.